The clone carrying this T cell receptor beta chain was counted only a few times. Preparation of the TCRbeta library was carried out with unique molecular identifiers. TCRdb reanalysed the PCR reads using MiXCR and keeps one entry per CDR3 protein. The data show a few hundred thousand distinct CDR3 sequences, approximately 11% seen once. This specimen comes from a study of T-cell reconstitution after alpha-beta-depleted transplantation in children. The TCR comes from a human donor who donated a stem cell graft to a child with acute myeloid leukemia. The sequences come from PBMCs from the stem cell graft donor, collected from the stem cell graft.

The CDR3 here is CSADRENTGELFF. The CDR3, as DNA: TGCAGTGCTGACAGGGAGAACACCGGGGAGCTGTTTTTT. J is TRBJ2-2 and V is TRBV20-1, with 7 bases that match TRBD1. The V and J ends lost 5 bases and 1 base, in that order; junction bases with no gene match: 1. Germline V gene sequence: CDR1 DFQATT, CDR2 SNEGSKA (reference sequence). The CDR3 length is 13 residues.